The 5 T cell receptor beta chains given below trace back to one sample, sequenced in a study of blood T cell repertoires in COVID-19. TCRdb keeps only in-frame clones here, not all; method: immunoSEQ multiplex PCR. Among roughly 320,000 clones listed, 90% were seen once. The source material was peripheral blood. The receptor set was obtained from a woman aged 50 to 60 with COVID-19, enrolled during active disease.

The chain couples TRBV5-1 to TRBJ2-7, with TRBD1 matching over 11 bases. CDR1 SGHRS and CDR2 YFSETQ come from the germline V gene. The V segment lost 3 bases and the J segment 0 bases; nucleotides outside the gene matches: 8. The CDR3 has 17 amino acids. The chain's CDR3 is CASSSRTGGPYSYEQYF. The CDR3 DNA is TGCGCCAGCAGCTCCCGGACAGGGGGCCCCTACTCCTACGAGCAGTACTTC.

This clone was found a few times. The rearrangement uses TRBV6-6 and TRBJ1-3; D is unresolved. The V gene lost 3 bases and the J gene lost 4 bases, with 10 bases spanning the gap. Germline CDR1 MNHNY, CDR2 SVGAGI (reference sequence). The CDR3 runs 14 residues. DNA of the CDR3: TGTGCCAGCAGTTATAGTAGTCCGGGAAACACCATATATTTT. Its protein is CASSYSSPGNTIYF.

The chain uses TRBV6-4 and TRBJ1-6, with D unresolved. In germline, CDR1 is MRHNA, CDR2 SNTAGT. This CDR3 comprises 15 residues. Trimming pared 0 bases from V and 5 bases from J, leaving 8 bases between. The CDR3 reads CASSDSRGNNSPLHF. The CDR3 DNA reads TGTGCCAGCAGTGACTCGAGAGGGAATAATTCACCCCTCCACTTT.

V gene TRBV10-1 combines with J gene TRBJ2-3; TRBD2 matches 8 bases. The germline CDR1 and CDR2 sequences are WNHNN and SYGVQD (reference sequence). After removal of 1 base from V and 3 bases from J, the junction contained 6 bases not matched to a gene. The CDR3 runs to 16 residues. The CDR3 nucleotides read TGCGCCAGCAGTGAGTGTGGACTAGCTGATACAGATACGCAGTATTTT. Amino acid sequence: CASSECGLADTDTQYF.

Comment on this clone: Other DNA sequences from this sample encode an identical CDR3 as well. CDR3 DNA: TGTGCCAGCTCACTGGGACAGCAAGAGACCCAGTACTTC. This sequence encodes CASSLGQQETQYF. The chain carries TRBV18 and TRBJ2-5, with 7 bases matching TRBD1. The germline gives CDR1 KGHSH, CDR2 LQKENI. Trimming took 4 bases from V and 2 from J; bases not matched to a gene: 1. There are 13 residues in the CDR3.